Listed below are T cell receptor beta chains from one sample, sequenced in a study of response to subunit inactivated influenza vaccine. TCRdb re-analysed the RT-PCR reads in MiXCR, keeping a single row per CDR3 protein. The sample shows just over 300,000 distinct CDR3 sequences, roughly a fifth of them seen only once. The material sequenced was PBMCs from blood, taken approximately 20 months after vaccination. These TCRs come from a man aged 50-75 years who received an inactivated influenza vaccine. Each CDR3 is given with its conserved first and last residue. Fields, in order: D gene, J gene, V gene, CDR3 length, clone size, CDR3 DNA, CDR3 protein. The D gene is left open where the match is weak. Only some rows state a clone size, as once, few, many or a class for expanded clones.

D: -
J: TRBJ1-4
V: TRBV4-3
length: 16
size: many
DNA: TGCGCCAGCAGCCAACAAAAGGCCTCAACTAATGAAAAACTGTTTTTT
CDR3: CASSQQKASTNEKLFF

D: -
J: TRBJ1-1
V: TRBV4-3
length: 15
size: many
DNA: TGCGCCAGCAGCCAGACGACCGGCCCCCTAGGCGAAGCTTTCTTT
CDR3: CASSQTTGPLGEAFF

D: -
J: TRBJ2-2
V: TRBV10-3
length: 14
size: few
DNA: TGTGCCATCAGGGGCGCAGTTCCTCCCGGGGAGCTGTTTTTT
CDR3: CAIRGAVPPGELFF

D: -
J: TRBJ2-7
V: TRBV7-8
length: 14
size: -
DNA: TGTGCCAGCAGCTTAGTTTTTGTGTCCTACGAGCAGTACTTC
CDR3: CASSLVFVSYEQYF

D: -
J: TRBJ1-2
V: TRBV30
length: 11
size: many
DNA: TGTGCCTGTCTGGGGGCGTATGGCTACACCTTC
CDR3: CACLGAYGYTF

D: TRBD2
J: TRBJ2-1
V: TRBV12-3/TRBV12-4
length: 15
size: few
DNA: TGTGCCAGCACCCTTAGCGGGGGGGCGGACAATGAGCAGTTCTTC
CDR3: CASTLSGGADNEQFF

D: -
J: TRBJ1-1
V: TRBV7-9
length: 13
size: -
DNA: TGTGCCAGCTTACAACAGATGAACACTGAAGCTTTCTTT
CDR3: CASLQQMNTEAFF

D: TRBD2
J: TRBJ2-3
V: TRBV4-1
length: 16
size: -
DNA: TGCGCCAGCAGCCAGATGGGGGGACTAGCGGGAGTAGAGCAGTATTTT
CDR3: CASSQMGGLAGVEQYF

D: -
J: TRBJ1-2
V: TRBV7-2
length: 15
size: -
DNA: TGTGCCAGCAGCTTAGTTTGGGAGGCAGGGGAAGGCTACACCTTC
CDR3: CASSLVWEAGEGYTF

D: -
J: TRBJ1-4
V: TRBV2
length: 14
size: few
DNA: TGTGCCACACGGACGGAACCAACTAATGAAAAACTGTTTTTT
CDR3: CATRTEPTNEKLFF

D: -
J: TRBJ2-2
V: TRBV6-5
length: 11
size: few
DNA: TGTGCCAGCGGGAGGACCGGGGAGCTGTTTTTT
CDR3: CASGRTGELFF

D: -
J: TRBJ2-3
V: TRBV28
length: 18
size: -
DNA: TGTGCCAGCAGTCCGACTCCGGGACACCTACCGGGCACAGATACGCAGTATTTT
CDR3: CASSPTPGHLPGTDTQYF

D: TRBD2
J: TRBJ2-7
V: TRBV18
length: 14
size: -
DNA: TGTGCCAGCTCACCGTCTAGCGGGAGCTACGAGCAGTACTTC
CDR3: CASSPSSGSYEQYF

D: -
J: TRBJ1-2
V: TRBV30
length: 11
size: -
DNA: TGTGCCTGGAAGTACAGCTATGGCTACACCTTC
CDR3: CAWKYSYGYTF

D: -
J: TRBJ2-2
V: TRBV19
length: 11
size: -
DNA: TGTGCCAGTAGTATAGCCGGGGAGCTGTTTTTT
CDR3: CASSIAGELFF

D: -
J: TRBJ1-1
V: TRBV4-3
length: 15
size: many
DNA: TGCGCCAGCAGCCAAGATCGGGGGTCGAACACTGAAGCTTTCTTT
CDR3: CASSQDRGSNTEAFF

D: -
J: TRBJ1-5
V: TRBV12-3/TRBV12-4
length: 14
size: many
DNA: TGTGCCAGCAGCTCGGGAGGGAGCAATCAGCCCCAGCATTTT
CDR3: CASSSGGSNQPQHF

D: TRBD1
J: TRBJ2-1
V: TRBV2
length: 11
size: few
DNA: TGTGCGATACAGGGGAACAATGAGCAGTTCTTC
CDR3: CAIQGNNEQFF

D: -
J: TRBJ1-1
V: TRBV6-2/TRBV6-3
length: 15
size: few
DNA: TGTGCCAGCAGTTACTTTGGGGTGGTGAACACTGAAGCTTTCTTT
CDR3: CASSYFGVVNTEAFF

D: -
J: TRBJ2-1
V: TRBV5-4
length: 15
size: -
DNA: TGTGCCAGCAGCGCCGGGACTCCATCCTACAATGAGCAGTTCTTC
CDR3: CASSAGTPSYNEQFF

D: -
J: TRBJ2-3
V: TRBV6-4
length: 15
size: few
DNA: TGTGCCAGCAGGGATAGCGGCTCTAACACAGATACGCAGTATTTT
CDR3: CASRDSGSNTDTQYF